This entry concerns a single TCR beta chain. Other DNA sequences from this sample encode an identical CDR3 as well. The data were taken from a study of blood T cell repertoires in COVID-19. Study-wide background: Collection of acute and convalescent COVID-19 samples took place in the United States, Italy and Spain. Sample material is recorded as cDNA or gDNA derived from T cells, B-cell-depleted T cells, or PBMCs.

The V gene's germline CDR1 is SGDLS and CDR2 YYNGEE. The J segment lost 1 base and the V segment lost 3 bases, leaving 0 bases of the junction unmatched. The CDR3 is made up of 14 amino acids. Under the authors' procedure: Researchers report that nucleated cell counts were estimated from reference gene primer amplification. Sequencing was performed with immunoSEQ multiplex PCR; in TCRdb, only in-frame clones are kept and a portion is missing. V, J and clone size reflect that table, while D and trimming were determined from the DNA. Among about 250,000 clones listed, roughly 89% were seen once. The source material was peripheral blood. The V and J genes are TRBV9 and TRBJ2-2; 7 positions match TRBD1. The clonotype was recovered from a woman in her sixties or seventies with COVID-19, enrolled during active disease. This chain's CDR3 is CASSGQGNTGELFF. The CDR3 DNA sequence: TGTGCCAGCAGCGGACAGGGGAACACCGGGGAGCTGTTTTTT.